One sample yielded the 14 T cell receptor beta chains listed below, sequenced in a study of shared clonotypes between healthy human individuals. The naive CD8 population came from CD45RO-negative cells selected for CCR7, without terminally differentiated effector memory CD45RA+ cells. TCRdb keeps only in-frame clones here, not all; method: immunoSEQ multiplex PCR. The sample lists roughly 2 million clones, less than 95% occurring once. Sequenced input: naive CD8+ T cells sorted from blood. The receptors stem from a man younger than 35 in good health.

The chain joins TRBV13 to TRBJ2-1, with TRBD1 matching over 8 bases. In germline, CDR1 is PRHDT, CDR2 FYEKMQ (reference sequence). The ends lost 2 bases at V and 7 bases at J; junction bases unmatched: 10. This CDR3 is 16 amino acids long. CDR3 residues: CASSLLGQGEGNEQFF. The CDR3 nucleotides are TGTGCCAGCAGCTTATTAGGACAGGGTGAAGGGAATGAGCAGTTCTTC.

With respect to this clone: One end of the junction is discordant with germline, which a read error may explain. The chain uses TRBV5-6 and TRBJ1-4; D may be TRBD1 (5 bases). Germline CDR1 reads SGHDT; CDR2 reads YYEEEE. There are 14 residues in the CDR3. The DNA of the CDR3 is TGTGCCAGCAGCTTGTGGGGGTCTAATCAAAAACTGTTTTTT. Its protein is CASSLWGSNQKLFF.

V usage is TRBV10-3 and J usage is TRBJ1-3, with 7 bases aligning to TRBD1. V shed 9 bases, J shed 3 bases, and the junction held 8 bases outside the gene matches. Per the germline V gene, CDR1 is ENHRY and CDR2 is SYGVKD. The CDR3 is 14 residues long. The CDR3 nucleotides are TGTGCCATTTTCGACAGGGCCGGTGGAAACACCATATATTTT. Protein product: CAIFDRAGGNTIYF.

The chain joins TRBV5-8 to TRBJ2-5, with 7 bases identical to TRBD1. The length of the CDR3 is 15 residues. In germline, CDR1 is SGHTS, CDR2 YDEGEE. With V trimmed by 0 bases and J by 1 base, 3 bases remained unmatched. CDR3 bases: TGTGCCAGCAGCTTGGCACAGGGGATCCAAGAGACCCAGTACTTC. Translated, it gives CASSLAQGIQETQYF.

V is TRBV5-8 and J is TRBJ2-7, with D possibly being TRBD1 (5 bases). Germline CDR1 is SGHTS and CDR2 is YDEGEE. The CDR3 consists of 14 residues. V was pared by 0 bases and J by 3 bases, with 10 bases between. The CDR3 spells CASSLGQGLYEQYF. DNA for the CDR3: TGTGCCAGCAGCTTGGGCCAGGGTCTCTACGAGCAGTACTTC.

The J gene is TRBJ2-5, the V gene TRBV11-3; 7 bases map to TRBD2. The CDR3 loop spans 14 amino acids. CDR1 and CDR2 from the germline V gene are SGHNT and YENEEA. With V trimmed by 5 bases and J by 2 bases, 5 bases remained unmatched. Here the CDR3 reads CASSPSGGQETQYF. For the CDR3, the DNA is TGTGCCAGCAGCCCATCCGGGGGGCAAGAGACCCAGTACTTC.

Concerning this clone: Other DNA variants within this sample encode the same CDR3. The chain combines TRBV7-6 with TRBJ2-2; D unclear. The CDR3 spans 15 residues. CDR1 and CDR2 from the germline V gene are SGHVS and FNYEAQ. Trimming took off 0 bases at V and 1 base at J, with 6 bases between the two ends. As DNA, the CDR3 is TGTGCCAGCAGCTTAGCGGGCCGGAACACCGGGGAGCTGTTTTTT. Translation gives CASSLAGRNTGELFF.

V gene TRBV2 combines with J gene TRBJ1-5; 7 bases fit TRBD1. Germline CDR1 is SNHLY and CDR2 is FYNNEI. CDR3 length: 16 residues. V lost 0 bases to trimming and J lost 0 bases; unmatched junction nucleotides: 2. CDR3 in DNA: TGTGCCAGCAGTGAAGCGGGACAGTTTAGCAATCAGCCCCAGCATTTT. It is translated as CASSEAGQFSNQPQHF.

The chain recombines TRBV27 with TRBJ1-1; 7 bases fit TRBD1. CDR1 MNHEY and CDR2 SMNVEV come from the germline V gene (reference sequence). Unmatched junction bases numbered 10, after V lost 6 bases and J lost 0 bases. The CDR3 spans 16 residues. The CDR3 nucleotides are TGTGCCAGCAGCCCTTCCATGGGACAGTTGAACACTGAAGCTTTCTTT. Translating gives CASSPSMGQLNTEAFF.

The gene calls are TRBV27 and TRBJ1-1, with 8 bases that match TRBD1. CDR1 and CDR2 from the germline V gene are MNHEY and SMNVEV (reference sequence). The CDR3 runs 19 residues. After removal of 7 bases from V and 0 bases from J, the junction contained 19 bases not matched to a gene. The CDR3 loop reads CASIPRPTGALSMNTEAFF. The CDR3 coding sequence is TGTGCCAGCATTCCACGACCGACAGGGGCGCTTTCCATGAACACTGAAGCTTTCTTT.

The chain's CDR3 is CASSLLGTEAFF. CDR3 sequence (DNA): TGTGCCAGCAGCTTATTGGGCACTGAAGCTTTCTTT. The chain combines TRBV13 with TRBJ1-1; no clear D. The germline V and J ends were trimmed by 2 bases and 4 bases, with 5 bases remaining between them. The CDR3 contains 12 residues. CDR1 is PRHDT, CDR2 FYEKMQ, per germline (reference sequence).

This clone was recorded at least ten times. The V call is TRBV9, the J call TRBJ1-2; TRBD1 matches 12 bases. This CDR3 is built from 17 residues. V shed 3 bases, J shed 4 bases, and the junction held 10 bases outside the gene matches. CDR1 is SGDLS, CDR2 YYNGEE, per germline. The CDR3 nucleotides read TGTGCCAGCAGCGCGACCGGGACAGGGGGCGCGTTCTATGGCTACACCTTC. It translates to CASSATGTGGAFYGYTF.

Remarks on this clone: The sample holds other DNA sequences that translate to the same CDR3. The J gene is TRBJ2-3, the V gene TRBV5-1, with 10 bases fitting TRBD2. J lost 4 bases, V lost 0 bases, and 2 bases had no gene match. This CDR3 region has 15 residues. Per the germline V gene, CDR1 is SGHRS and CDR2 is YFSETQ. For the CDR3, the DNA is TGCGCCAGCAGCTTGGCGAGCGGGGGGGCAGATACGCAGTATTTT. Its protein product is CASSLASGGADTQYF. Filled out from reference TRBV5-1 and TRBJ2-3, the complete variable domain reads KAGVTQTPRYLIKTRGQQVTLSCSPISGHRSVSWYQQTPGQGLQFLFEYFSETQRNKGNFPGRFSGRQFSNSRSEMNVSTLELGDSALYLCASSLASGGADTQYFGPGTRLTVL.

The CDR3 region has the DNA TGTGCCAGTAGCCGGAGAACTATGAACACTGAAGCTTTCTTT. Amino acid sequence: CASSRRTMNTEAFF. The gene calls are TRBV19 and TRBJ1-1, with unresolved D. V was cut by 6 bases and J by 0 bases, with 11 bases left in between. CDR1 and CDR2 from the germline V gene are LNHDA and SQIVND (reference sequence). There are 14 residues in the CDR3.